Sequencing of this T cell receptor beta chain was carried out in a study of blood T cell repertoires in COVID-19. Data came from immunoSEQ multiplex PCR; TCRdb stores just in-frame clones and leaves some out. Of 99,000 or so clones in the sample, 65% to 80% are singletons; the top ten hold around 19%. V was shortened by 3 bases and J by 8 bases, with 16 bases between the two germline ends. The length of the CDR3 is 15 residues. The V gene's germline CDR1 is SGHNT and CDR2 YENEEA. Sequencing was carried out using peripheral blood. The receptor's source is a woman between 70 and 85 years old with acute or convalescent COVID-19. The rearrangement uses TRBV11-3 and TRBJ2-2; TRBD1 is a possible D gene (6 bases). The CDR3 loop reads CASSFGLQGVGELFF. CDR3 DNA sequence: TGTGCCAGCAGCTTTGGATTACAGGGAGTAGGGGAGCTGTTTTTT.